The 15 T cell receptor beta chains listed next were all sequenced from one sample in a study of cytotoxic CD8 clonotypes in ibrutinib-treated CLL (dated by TCRdb to the early 2020s). Library creation used the immunoSEQ multiplex PCR assay. TCRdb stores this immuneACCESS table with in-frame sequences only. Part of the clones is absent; in the studies checked, under half of the shortfall reflects unresolved V genes, and no reason is known for the rest. This sample comprises 35,000 or so clones, 71% of them detected only once. The ten largest make up 16% of the sample. The sample's time point label is to be understood as: progressive disease on ibrutinib. Sequencing was performed on PBMCs, taken at disease progression, from a patient treated with ibrutinib. All receptors derive from a human donor with chronic lymphocytic leukemia.

V and J are TRBV2 and TRBJ1-1; D gene uncertain. The CDR3 totals 15 residues. With 3 bases removed from V and 2 bases from J, the gap between germline ends came to 13 bases. Germline-derived CDR1 and CDR2 are SNHLY and FYNNEI. DNA of the CDR3: TGTGCCAGCAGTGAGGTTAACCAGCTTAACACTGAAGCTTTCTTT. Residues: CASSEVNQLNTEAFF.

CDR3 DNA sequence: TGTGCCAGCAGCTTAGGGGGGACGGGTGAGCAGTTCTTC. Amino acids: CASSLGGTGEQFF. V gene TRBV7-6 combines with J gene TRBJ2-1, with D perhaps matching TRBD1 or TRBD2 (5 bases each). V was trimmed by 1 base and J by 9 bases, leaving 10 bases between them. The CDR3 length is 13 residues. Germline values: CDR1 SGHVS, CDR2 FNYEAQ.

The chain recombines TRBV27 with TRBJ2-7; the D gene is possibly TRBD2 (5 bases). This CDR3 has 13 amino acids. Trimming took off 5 bases at V and 3 bases at J, with 11 bases between the two ends. Germline V gives CDR1 MNHEY, CDR2 SMNVEV (reference sequence). The CDR3 coding sequence is TGTGCCAGCAGTGCGCGGGTGGGCTACGAGCAGTACTTC. Its protein is CASSARVGYEQYF.

CDR3 amino acids: CASSLAQPSSGNTIYF. The CDR3 DNA reads TGTGCCAGCAGCTTAGCGCAGCCGAGCTCTGGAAACACCATATATTTT. J is TRBJ1-3 and V is TRBV11-2; D not resolved. Germline V lookup: CDR1 SGHAT, CDR2 FQNNGV. V was clipped by 1 base and J by 0 bases, with 10 bases between them. CDR3 length: 16 residues.

This rearrangement joins TRBV11-2 to TRBJ1-3; 7 bases match TRBD1. The V gene's germline CDR1 is SGHAT and CDR2 FQNNGV. The CDR3 has 17 residues. The J segment lost 0 bases and the V segment lost 0 bases, leaving 5 bases of the junction unmatched. DNA of the CDR3: TGTGCCAGCAGCTTAGAGACAGGGAAGGGCTCTGGAAACACCATATATTTT. Protein product: CASSLETGKGSGNTIYF.

This chain connects TRBV10-2 to TRBJ2-3, with D possibly called TRBD1 or TRBD2 (5 bases each). The CDR3 sequence is 14 residues long. Germline CDR1 WSHSY, CDR2 SAAADI. V was cut by 5 bases and J by 2 bases, with 11 bases left in between. The chain's CDR3 is CASSSGPPTDTQYF. In DNA, the CDR3 is TGCGCCAGCAGTTCGGGGCCTCCCACAGATACGCAGTATTTT.

This clone was seen only a few times. The chain uses TRBV7-8 and TRBJ2-1, with 7 bases identical to TRBD2. Unmatched junction bases numbered 2, after V lost 3 bases and J lost 0 bases. The germline gives CDR1 SGHVS, CDR2 FQNEAQ. The CDR3 loop spans 15 amino acids. The CDR3 DNA is TGTGCCAGCAGCTTTGGACTAGACTCCTACAATGAGCAGTTCTTC. As protein: CASSFGLDSYNEQFF.

This clone showed up just a few times. The J gene is TRBJ2-3, the V gene TRBV11-2; D gene ambiguous. Germline-derived CDR1 and CDR2 are SGHAT and FQNNGV. The CDR3 has 10 amino acids. Trimming pared 6 bases from V and 12 bases from J, leaving 10 bases between. CDR3 nucleotides: TGTGCCAGCAGTATTACTACCCAGTATTTT. The encoded protein is CASSITTQYF.

This clone has just one count. This chain uses TRBV5-1 with TRBJ1-2; no reliable D call. This CDR3 has 15 amino acids. Trimming pared 4 bases from V and 7 bases from J, leaving 20 bases between. Germline CDR1 reads SGHRS; CDR2 reads YFSETQ. In DNA form, the CDR3 reads TGCGCCAGCAGCCCCCGGGTGGAGGGTTCGGGTGGCTACACCTTC. Protein sequence: CASSPRVEGSGGYTF.

V is TRBV10-3 and J is TRBJ1-2; D perhaps matches TRBD1 (5 bases). This CDR3 has 14 amino acids. CDR1 ENHRY and CDR2 SYGVKD come from the germline V gene. V lost 10 bases and J 8 bases, leaving 23 bases between the germline ends. Written as DNA, the CDR3 is TGTGCCAGCGCCGACGTGGCAGGGAGAGAGGGCTACACCTTC. This codes for CASADVAGREGYTF.

The chain employs TRBV6-6 and TRBJ1-1, with a weak D call TRBD1 (6 bases). The V and J ends lost 6 bases and 5 bases respectively, with 16 bases between them. The germline V gene has CDR1 MNHNY and CDR2 SVGAGI (reference sequence). The CDR3 totals 14 residues. The CDR3: CASRPPGEGTEAFF. CDR3 coding DNA: TGTGCCAGCAGGCCACCAGGGGAAGGAACTGAAGCTTTCTTT.

The chain carries TRBV2 and TRBJ2-5, with 10 bases aligning to TRBD1. Trimming took 10 bases from V and 5 from J; bases not matched to a gene: 13. The CDR3 spans 15 residues. Looked up from germline, CDR1 is SNHLY and CDR2 is FYNNEI. CDR3 nucleotide sequence: TGTGCCACCACAGATGGACAGGGGGAGGTGGAGACCCAGTACTTC. Translating gives CATTDGQGEVETQYF.

The chain uses TRBV21-1 and TRBJ1-1. TRBV21-1 is a pseudogene. The CDR3 sequence is 14 residues long. CDR3 sequence (DNA): TGTGCCAGCAGCAAAGACACGGGGGTTGCTGAAGCTTTCTTT. This encodes CASSKDTGVAEAFF.

This clone was seen just once. The chain is built from TRBV6-1 and TRBJ2-3, with unresolved D. Trimming stripped 3 bases from V and 4 bases from J, with 11 bases between. This CDR3 has 14 amino acids. Germline CDR1 MNHNS, CDR2 SASEGT. For the CDR3, the DNA is TGTGCCAGCAGTGAGCACCTCAGATCAGATACGCAGTATTTT. Translation gives CASSEHLRSDTQYF.

This chain connects TRBV5-1 to TRBJ2-1; D possibly uses TRBD1 or TRBD2 (5 bases each). Trimming removed 1 base at V and 0 bases at J, with 11 bases between. CDR1 SGHRS and CDR2 YFSETQ come from the germline V gene. The CDR3 is made up of 16 amino acids. This chain's CDR3 is CASSLIGTRSYNEQFF. The CDR3 DNA reads TGCGCCAGCAGCTTGATAGGGACGCGCTCCTACAATGAGCAGTTCTTC.